The clone carrying this T cell receptor beta chain has ten or more counts. Its antigen is undetermined. The sample's time point: newly diagnosed GD, antithyroid drugs for less than 3 months. There was RNA extracted from PBMCs, and the TCR library was made from it. EDTA tubes received approximately 9 milliliters of drawn peripheral blood. This CDR3 is 14 amino acids long. From germline, CDR1 is MNHNS and CDR2 SASEGT. V was shortened by 8 bases and J by 0 bases, with 11 bases between the two germline ends. Construction of the TCR beta libraries employed iRepertoire HTBI primers in conjunction with Arm-PCR of CDR3 regions. TCRdb re-called the multiplex PCR reads through MiXCR, storing one row per CDR3 protein. Of around 450,000 distinct CDR3 sequences in the sample, 15% were seen once. The sample comes from a study of regulatory T cells in long-lasting Graves disease. Study-level points and caveats: The study found persistent patients shared more public clonotypes (approximately 2,700) than new patients (966).

This sample also belongs to another study, concerning T cells in Graves' hyperthyroidism and ophthalmopathy. That report notes: Those patients with uncontrolled infection, other autoimmune disease, pregnancy or lactation were excluded. Among thyroid clonotypes expanded above 0.001, most also appeared in blood.

The V gene is TRBV6-1, the J gene TRBJ1-5; no definite D call. This sequence originates from a woman in her forties with Graves disease. Sequenced here: peripheral blood mononuclear cells (PBMCs), sampled at new diagnosis, from a patient treated with antithyroid drugs. CDR3 DNA sequence: TGTGCCAGCTCCCCCCGATATAGCAATCAGCCCCAGCATTTT. Its protein product is CASSPRYSNQPQHF.